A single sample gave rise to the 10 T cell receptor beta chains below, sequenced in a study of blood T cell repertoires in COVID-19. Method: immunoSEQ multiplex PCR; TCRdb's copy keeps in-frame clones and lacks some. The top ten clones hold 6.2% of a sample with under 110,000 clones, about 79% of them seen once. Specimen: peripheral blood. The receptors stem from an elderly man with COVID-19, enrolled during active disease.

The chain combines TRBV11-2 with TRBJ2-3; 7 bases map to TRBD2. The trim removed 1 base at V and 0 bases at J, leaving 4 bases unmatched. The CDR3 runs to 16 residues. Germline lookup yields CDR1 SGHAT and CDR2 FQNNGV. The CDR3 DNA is TGTGCCAGCAGCTTAGGGCTAGCGGAAAGCACAGATACGCAGTATTTT. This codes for CASSLGLAESTDTQYF.

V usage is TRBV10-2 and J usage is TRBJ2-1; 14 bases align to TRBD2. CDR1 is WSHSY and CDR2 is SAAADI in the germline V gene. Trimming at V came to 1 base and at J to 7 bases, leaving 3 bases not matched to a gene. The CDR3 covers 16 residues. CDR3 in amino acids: CASSEWTSGRNNEQFF. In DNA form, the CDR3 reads TGCGCCAGCAGTGAGTGGACTAGCGGGAGGAATAATGAGCAGTTCTTC.

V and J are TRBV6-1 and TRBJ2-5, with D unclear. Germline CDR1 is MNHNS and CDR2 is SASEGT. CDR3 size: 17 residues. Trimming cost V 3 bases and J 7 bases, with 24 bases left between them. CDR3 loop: CASSDSGLASAAATQYF. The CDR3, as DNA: TGTGCCAGCAGTGATAGTGGGTTAGCCAGCGCCGCGGCGACCCAGTACTTC.

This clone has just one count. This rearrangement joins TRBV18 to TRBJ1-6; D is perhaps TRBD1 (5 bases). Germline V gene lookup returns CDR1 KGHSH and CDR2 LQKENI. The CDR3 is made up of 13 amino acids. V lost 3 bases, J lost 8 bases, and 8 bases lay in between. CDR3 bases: TGTGCCAGCTCACCGGGGGGGGATTCACCCCTCCACTTT. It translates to CASSPGGDSPLHF.

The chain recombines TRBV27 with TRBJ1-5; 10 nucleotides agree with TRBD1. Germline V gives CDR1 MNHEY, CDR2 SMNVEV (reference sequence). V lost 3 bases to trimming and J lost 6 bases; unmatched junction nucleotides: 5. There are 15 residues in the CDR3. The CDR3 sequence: CASSLSTGGSQPQHF. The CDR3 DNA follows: TGTGCCAGCAGTTTGTCGACAGGGGGCAGTCAGCCCCAGCATTTT.

CDR3 coding DNA: TGTGCCAGCAGCTCTACCCCTGAGACCCAGTACTTC. It is translated as CASSSTPETQYF. The V gene is TRBV5-6, the J gene TRBJ2-5; the D is unclear. Looked up from germline, CDR1 is SGHDT and CDR2 is YYEEEE. Trimming pared 3 bases from V and 5 bases from J, leaving 8 bases between. The CDR3 totals 12 residues. Based on the CDR3 plus reference TRBV5-6 and TRBJ2-5, the full variable domain is DAGVTQSPTHLIKTRGQQVTLRCSPKSGHDTVSWYQQALGQGPQFIFQYYEEEERQRGNFPDRFSGHQFPNYSSELNVNALLLGDSALYLCASSSTPETQYFGPGTRLLVL.

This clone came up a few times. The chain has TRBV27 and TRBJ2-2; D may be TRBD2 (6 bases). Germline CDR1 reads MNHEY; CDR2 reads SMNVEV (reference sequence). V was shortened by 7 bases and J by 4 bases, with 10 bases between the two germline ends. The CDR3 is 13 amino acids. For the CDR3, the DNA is TGTGCCAGCACGGGACTTCTCACCGGGGAGCTGTTTTTT. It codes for CASTGLLTGELFF.

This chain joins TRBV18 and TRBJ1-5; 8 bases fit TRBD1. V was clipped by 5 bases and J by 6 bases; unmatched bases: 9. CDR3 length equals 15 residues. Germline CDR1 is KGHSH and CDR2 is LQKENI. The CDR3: CASSAGTGVIQPQHF. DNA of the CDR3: TGTGCCAGCTCAGCGGGGACAGGAGTGATTCAGCCCCAGCATTTT. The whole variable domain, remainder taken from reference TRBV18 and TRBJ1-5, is NAGVMQNPRHLVRRRGQEARLRCSPMKGHSHVYWYRQLPEEGLKFMVYLQKENIIDESGMPKERFSAEFPKEGPSILRIQQVVRGDSAAYFCASSAGTGVIQPQHFGDGTRLSIL.

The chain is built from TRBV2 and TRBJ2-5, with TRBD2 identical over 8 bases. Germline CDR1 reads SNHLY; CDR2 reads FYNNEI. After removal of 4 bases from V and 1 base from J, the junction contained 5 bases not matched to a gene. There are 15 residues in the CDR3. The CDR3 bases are TGTGCCAGCAGTGTAAGCGGGAGCACCCAAGAGACCCAGTACTTC. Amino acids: CASSVSGSTQETQYF.

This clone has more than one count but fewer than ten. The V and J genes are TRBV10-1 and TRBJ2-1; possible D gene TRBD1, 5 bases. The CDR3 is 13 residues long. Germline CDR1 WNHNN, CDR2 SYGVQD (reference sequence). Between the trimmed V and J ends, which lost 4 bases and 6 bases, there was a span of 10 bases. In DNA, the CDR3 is TGCGCCAGCAGTGTCCAGGGCACCAATGAGCAGTTCTTC. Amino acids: CASSVQGTNEQFF.